These 3 T cell receptor beta chains share one sample of origin, sequenced in a study of cytomegalovirus exposure and HLA in healthy donors. Assay used: immunoSEQ multiplex PCR; TCRdb lists only in-frame clones, some missing. The sample shows more than 140,000 clones, 85% to 90% of them seen only once. The sequenced material came from PBMCs. Every receptor here comes from a woman between 18 and 30 years old in good health and CMV-seropositive.

This clone was observed a few times. The chain employs TRBV7-2 and TRBJ2-2; the D gene is possibly TRBD1 (6 bases). Looked up from germline, CDR1 is SGHTA and CDR2 is FQGNSA. The CDR3 consists of 15 residues. Deletions cut 5 bases from V and 0 bases from J, with 10 bases between. Here the CDR3 reads CASSPGVANTGELFF. In nucleotides, the CDR3 is TGTGCCAGCAGCCCAGGGGTCGCGAACACCGGGGAGCTGTTTTTT.

The V gene is TRBV13, the J gene TRBJ2-3, with 13 bases lining up with TRBD2. The CDR3 has 18 amino acids. CDR1 and CDR2 (germline): PRHDT, FYEKMQ (reference sequence). After removal of 3 bases from V and 0 bases from J, the junction contained 6 bases not matched to a gene. In DNA, the CDR3 is TGTGCCAGCAGCTTCCTAGGACTAGCGGGGGCTAGCACAGATACGCAGTATTTT. As protein: CASSFLGLAGASTDTQYF. Variable domain in full (rest from reference TRBV13 and TRBJ2-3): AAGVIQSPRHLIKEKRETATLKCYPIPRHDTVYWYQQGPGQDPQFLISFYEKMQSDKGSIPDRFSAQQFSDYHSELNMSSLELGDSALYFCASSFLGLAGASTDTQYFGPGTRLTVL.

This rearrangement joins TRBV7-2 to TRBJ2-7, with 8 bases aligning to TRBD2. Germline-derived CDR1 and CDR2 are SGHTA and FQGNSA. V lost 5 bases and J lost 7; bases outside the gene matches: 13. The CDR3 extends over 15 amino acids. The CDR3 coding sequence is TGTGCCAGCAGCCCACTAGCGGCCGGAAGGGGGGAGCAGTACTTC. Amino acids: CASSPLAAGRGEQYF.